A selection of T cell receptor beta chains follows, all from one sample in a study of T-cell memory formation after mild COVID-19. Using its own MiXCR run on the 5' RACE reads, TCRdb lists one record per CDR3 protein. The sample records about 560,000 distinct CDR3 sequences, roughly 21% being singletons. Specimen: PBMCs or a T cell subset sorted from them (not recorded which). The receptors here all came from an adult woman who had mild COVID-19 (a few samples of this study predate the infection). Cell type and time point are not known. Each CDR3 is given with its conserved first and last residue. The order of the fields is clone size, V gene, J gene, D gene, CDR3 DNA, CDR3 protein. D genes are given only for firm matches. The size of a clone is reported for some rows only, either as once, few or many, or as a class for expanded clones.

.	TRBV24-1	TRBJ2-1	.	TGTGCCACCAGTCAGGAGGGCTCCTACAATGAGCAGTTCTTC	CATSQEGSYNEQFF
.	TRBV7-2	TRBJ2-2	TRBD2	TGTGCCAGCAGCTTTAGCGCAGGACTAGCGGGAGGTGGCGGGGAGCTGTTTTTT	CASSFSAGLAGGGGELFF
.	TRBV10-3	TRBJ1-5	.	TGTGCCATCAAAGATCCGGGACACCCTGGAGGGGGCAATCAGCCCCAGCATTTT	CAIKDPGHPGGGNQPQHF
few	TRBV5-4	TRBJ2-3	.	TGTGCCAGCAGCTTGGGTTGGATGAGCACAGATACGCAGTATTTT	CASSLGWMSTDTQYF
few	TRBV2	TRBJ2-1	TRBD2	TGTGCCAGCGTGGTGACTAGCGGGGGGTACGGGAATGAGCAGTTCTTC	CASVVTSGGYGNEQFF
.	TRBV24-1	TRBJ2-7	.	TGTGCCACCAGTGAGTCCGGGCCCTCCTACGAGCAGTACTTC	CATSESGPSYEQYF
few	TRBV12-3/TRBV12-4	TRBJ2-3	TRBD1	TGTGCCAGCAGCTTGGGACAGGCAGATACGCAGTATTTT	CASSLGQADTQYF
.	TRBV7-9	TRBJ1-2	.	TGTGCCAGCCGCCACCAAAGTAACTACAGGGACGGCTACACCTTC	CASRHQSNYRDGYTF
.	TRBV2	TRBJ1-1	.	TGTGCCAGTTCCTGGCGGTTAAGTTTCGGAGCTTTCTTT	CASSWRLSFGAFF
few	TRBV5-1	TRBJ2-5	.	TGCGCCAGCAGCCTGACTGGATTAGGCGGAGAGACCCAGTACTTC	CASSLTGLGGETQYF
.	TRBV4-1	TRBJ2-1	.	TGCGCCAGCAGCCAAGACCCCGGAGCGGGCTCCTACAATGAGCAGTTCTTC	CASSQDPGAGSYNEQFF
few	TRBV11-2	TRBJ1-2	.	TGTGCCAGCAGCTTAGTTGGCGGGAGAGATGGCTACACCTTC	CASSLVGGRDGYTF
.	TRBV6-5	TRBJ2-1	TRBD2	TGTGCCAGCAGTTACCACCCGGGACTAGCGGGAGGGGCAGGGGTTGAGCAGTTCTTC	CASSYHPGLAGGAGVEQFF
once	TRBV6-2/TRBV6-3	TRBJ1-1	.	TGTGCCAGCAGTGACCCGGGACGGATGAACACTGAAGCTTTCTTT	CASSDPGRMNTEAFF
.	TRBV20-1	TRBJ2-5	.	TGCAGTGCTAGAGATGGACGGGGGCCCCAAGAGACCCAGTACTTC	CSARDGRGPQETQYF
few	TRBV6-5	TRBJ2-7	TRBD1	TGTGCCAGCAGTTACCAGGGACAGACTCGCTACGAGCAGTACTTC	CASSYQGQTRYEQYF
.	TRBV24-1	TRBJ2-1	.	TGTGCCACCAGTGCGCGGGCGCACAATGAGCAGTTCTTC	CATSARAHNEQFF
few	TRBV7-2	TRBJ1-1	TRBD1	TGTGCCAGCAGCTTAGCTGCAGGGGGGAACACTGAAGCTTTCTTT	CASSLAAGGNTEAFF
.	TRBV18	TRBJ1-2	.	TGTGCCAGCTCACCACCGGTAGGGCAGGGGAGGCATGGCTACACCTTC	CASSPPVGQGRHGYTF
.	TRBV20-1	TRBJ2-1	TRBD2	TGCAGTGCGCAAGCGGGGGCCTACAATGAGCAGTTCTTC	CSAQAGAYNEQFF
.	TRBV6-5	TRBJ2-7	TRBD1	TGTGCCAGCAGAGACGGACAGGCGAGCTCCTACGAGCAGTACTTC	CASRDGQASSYEQYF
few	TRBV11-3	TRBJ2-3	TRBD1	TGTGCCAGCAGGGACAGGGCCACAGATACGCAGTATTTT	CASRDRATDTQYF
.	TRBV4-2	TRBJ2-2	TRBD2	TGTGCCAGCAGCCACCCGGGGGGGCGGGAGGTAACCGGGGAGCTGTTTTTT	CASSHPGGREVTGELFF
few	TRBV7-2	TRBJ2-3	.	TGTGCCAGCAGCTTAGCAGCCCGCCGTGAGCGAGATACGCAGTATTTT	CASSLAARRERDTQYF
.	TRBV5-1	TRBJ2-3	TRBD2	TGCGCCAGCAGCTTGGGTTCTAGCGGGAACACAGATACGCAGTATTTT	CASSLGSSGNTDTQYF
few	TRBV5-5	TRBJ2-2	TRBD2	TGTGCCAGCAGCAAGGGACTAGCGGGAGTCGGTGCGAACACCGGGGAGCTGTTTTTT	CASSKGLAGVGANTGELFF
many	TRBV20-1	TRBJ2-7	.	TGCAGTGCTGAGGGGGCCAGGGAGGCAAGGAAGCAGTACTTC	CSAEGAREARKQYF
.	TRBV9	TRBJ2-5	.	TGTGCCAGCTCAAGAGGCGGGAAAGAGACCCAGTACTTC	CASSRGGKETQYF
few	TRBV5-1	TRBJ2-3	TRBD2	TGCGCCAGCAGCTTGGTAGCGGGAGGAGGAACAGATACGCAGTATTTT	CASSLVAGGGTDTQYF
few	TRBV24-1	TRBJ1-6	.	TGTGCCACCAGTGACGGTAATTCACCCCTCCACTTT	CATSDGNSPLHF
.	TRBV11-2	TRBJ2-5	TRBD2	TGTGCCAGCAGCTTAGGACCGGGACTAGCGGGGCCATGGGAGACCCAGTACTTC	CASSLGPGLAGPWETQYF
.	TRBV11-2	TRBJ2-5	.	TGTGCCAGCAGCTTACTCCAGGCCCAAGAGACCCAGTACTTC	CASSLLQAQETQYF
.	TRBV14	TRBJ1-1	.	TGTGCCAGCAGCCAAGAATCGGTCAGGGGCAGGGGGAACACTGAAGCTTTCTTT	CASSQESVRGRGNTEAFF
.	TRBV7-6	TRBJ2-1	.	TGTGCCAGCAGCTTAGAGCGCGCCTACAATGAGCAGTTCTTC	CASSLERAYNEQFF
.	TRBV12-3/TRBV12-4	TRBJ1-3	.	TGTGCCAGCAGATCTTTACGGGAACTACTTGGAAACACCATATATTTT	CASRSLRELLGNTIYF
once	TRBV7-6	TRBJ2-5	TRBD2	TGTGCCAGCAGCTTCGGCGGGAGACAGACCCAGTACTTC	CASSFGGRQTQYF
.	TRBV9	TRBJ2-1	.	TGTGCCAGCTCGGCAGGGGACAATGAGCAGTTCTTC	CASSAGDNEQFF
.	TRBV7-9	TRBJ1-2	.	TGTGCCAGCAGCTTATGGGACAAATCCAATGGCTACACCTTC	CASSLWDKSNGYTF
few	TRBV7-2	TRBJ2-2	TRBD1	TGTGCCAGCAGCTTAGTGGCCGGGACAGCAAGGACGAACACCGGGGAGCTGTTTTTT	CASSLVAGTARTNTGELFF
.	TRBV27	TRBJ1-1	.	TGTGCCGTCGGACGAGGGGGAGGCACTGAAGCTTTCTTT	CAVGRGGGTEAFF
.	TRBV10-3	TRBJ2-3	.	TGTGCCATCAGTGAGTCGTTCGGGAGGACAGCTACGCAGTATTTT	CAISESFGRTATQYF
.	TRBV4-2	TRBJ2-1	TRBD2	TGTGCCAGCAGCGCGGGACTAGCGGGAGTCCCGTCCTACAATGAGCAGTTCTTC	CASSAGLAGVPSYNEQFF
.	TRBV9	TRBJ2-4	.	TGTGCCAGCAGCTTGGGAGGCCAGGGAGGATACATTCAGTACTTC	CASSLGGQGGYIQYF
few	TRBV7-3	TRBJ2-6	.	TGTGCCAGCAGCCTAGACGGAACCGGGTCCAACGTCCTGACTTTC	CASSLDGTGSNVLTF
.	TRBV24-1	TRBJ2-3	.	TGTGCCACCAGTGCTGGCGGAGGGAAGCTAGGCACAGATACGCAGTATTTT	CATSAGGGKLGTDTQYF